In its sample, the clone carrying this T cell receptor beta chain was seen many times. The antigen remains unidentified. The sample originates from a study of HIV-infected patients and healthy controls. The study, taken as a whole, reports: HIV-infected patients shared fewer CDR3 sequences between individuals than healthy controls.

Germline values: CDR1 SEHNR, CDR2 FQNEAQ (reference sequence). There are 12 residues in the CDR3. Trimming cost V 8 bases and J 10 bases, with 12 bases left between them. cDNA was made from approximately 500 ng RNA using alpha and beta constant primers. Using multiplexing indices, alpha and beta chain libraries were generated apart by chain-specific third strand synthesis. TCRdb called the 5' RACE reads again in MiXCR, with one record for every CDR3 protein. The top ten clones hold 3.1% of a sample with about 17,000 distinct CDR3 sequences, over 9.5% of them seen once. The repertoire came from unfractionated whole blood and reflected all unsorted peripheral T cells.

The sequence came from an adult in good health. The J gene is TRBJ1-6, the V gene TRBV7-9, with D unresolved. The specimen sequenced was blood. The DNA of the CDR3 is TGTGCCAGCCCTGAGATCGTCTCACCCCTCCACTTT. Protein: CASPEIVSPLHF.